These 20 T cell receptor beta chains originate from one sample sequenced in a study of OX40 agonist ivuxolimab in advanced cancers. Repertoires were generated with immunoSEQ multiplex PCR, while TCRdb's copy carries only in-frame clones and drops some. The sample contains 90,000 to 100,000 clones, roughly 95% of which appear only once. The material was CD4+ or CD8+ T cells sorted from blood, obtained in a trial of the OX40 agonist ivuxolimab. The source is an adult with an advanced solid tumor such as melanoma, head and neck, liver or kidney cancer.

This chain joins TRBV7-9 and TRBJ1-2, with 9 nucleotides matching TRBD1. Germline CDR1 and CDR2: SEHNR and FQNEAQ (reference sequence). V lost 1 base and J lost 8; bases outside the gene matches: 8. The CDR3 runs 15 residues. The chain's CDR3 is CASSLVDRGREGYTF. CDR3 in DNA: TGTGCCAGCAGCTTAGTGGACAGGGGTCGGGAAGGCTACACCTTC.

The CDR3 DNA reads TGTGCCAGCAGCCCCGGACCAGGGACCGGGGAGCTGTTTTTT. Translated: CASSPGPGTGELFF. The chain employs TRBV7-3 and TRBJ2-2; D perhaps matches TRBD1 (5 bases). The CDR3 loop spans 14 amino acids. Germline CDR1 SGHTA, CDR2 FQGTGA. The germline V and J ends were trimmed by 5 bases and 5 bases, with 12 bases remaining between them.

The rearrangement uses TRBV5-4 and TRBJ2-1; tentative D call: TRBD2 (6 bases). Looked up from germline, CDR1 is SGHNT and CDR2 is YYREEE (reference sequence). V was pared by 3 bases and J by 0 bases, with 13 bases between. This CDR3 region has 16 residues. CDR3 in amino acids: CASSSQLGGSYNEQFF. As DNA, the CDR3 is TGTGCCAGCAGCTCCCAACTCGGGGGCTCCTACAATGAGCAGTTCTTC.

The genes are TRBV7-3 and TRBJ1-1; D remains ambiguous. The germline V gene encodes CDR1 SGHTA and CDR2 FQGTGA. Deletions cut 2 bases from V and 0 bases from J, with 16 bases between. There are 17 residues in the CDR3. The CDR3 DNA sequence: TGTGCCAGCAGCTTATCAGGTCCGGCGAGCATGAACACTGAAGCTTTCTTT. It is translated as CASSLSGPASMNTEAFF.

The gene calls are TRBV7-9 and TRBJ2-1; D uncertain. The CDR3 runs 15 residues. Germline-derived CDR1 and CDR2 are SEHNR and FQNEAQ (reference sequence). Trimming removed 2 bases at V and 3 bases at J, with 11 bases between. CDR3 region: CASSLFTAFYNEQFF. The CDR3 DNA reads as TGTGCCAGCAGCTTATTTACCGCATTCTACAATGAGCAGTTCTTC.

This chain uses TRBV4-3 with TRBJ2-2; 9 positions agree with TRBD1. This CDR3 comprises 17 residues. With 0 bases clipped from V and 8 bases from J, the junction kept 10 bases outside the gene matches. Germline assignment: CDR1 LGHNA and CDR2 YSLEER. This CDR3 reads CASSQDERTGVPGELFF. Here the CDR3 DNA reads TGCGCCAGCAGCCAAGATGAGCGGACAGGGGTTCCTGGGGAGCTGTTTTTT.

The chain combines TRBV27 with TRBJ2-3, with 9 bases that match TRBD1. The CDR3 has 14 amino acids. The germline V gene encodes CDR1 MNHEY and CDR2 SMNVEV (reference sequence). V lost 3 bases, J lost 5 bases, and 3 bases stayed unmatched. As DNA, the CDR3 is TGTGCCAGCAGTTTGGGGACAGGGCTAGATACGCAGTATTTT. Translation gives CASSLGTGLDTQYF.

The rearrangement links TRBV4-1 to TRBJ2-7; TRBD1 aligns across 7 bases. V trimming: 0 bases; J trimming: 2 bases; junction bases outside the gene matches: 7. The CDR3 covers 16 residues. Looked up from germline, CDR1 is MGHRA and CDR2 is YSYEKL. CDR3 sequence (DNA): TGCGCCAGCAGCCAAGATAGCACAGGGGCAGCCTACGAGCAGTACTTC. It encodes CASSQDSTGAAYEQYF.

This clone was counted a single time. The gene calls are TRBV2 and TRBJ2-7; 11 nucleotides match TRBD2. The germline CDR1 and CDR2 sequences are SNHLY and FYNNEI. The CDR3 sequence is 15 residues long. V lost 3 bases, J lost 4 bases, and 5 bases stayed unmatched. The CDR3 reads CASSDPSGRTYEQYF. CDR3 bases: TGTGCCAGCAGTGACCCTAGCGGGAGGACTTACGAGCAGTACTTC.

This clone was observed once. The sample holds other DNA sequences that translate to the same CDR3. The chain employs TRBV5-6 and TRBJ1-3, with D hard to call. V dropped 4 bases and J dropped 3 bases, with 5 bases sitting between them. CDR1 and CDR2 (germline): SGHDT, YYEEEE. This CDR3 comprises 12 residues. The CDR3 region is CASSLVGNTIYF. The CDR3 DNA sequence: TGTGCCAGCAGCCTCGTTGGAAACACCATATATTTT.

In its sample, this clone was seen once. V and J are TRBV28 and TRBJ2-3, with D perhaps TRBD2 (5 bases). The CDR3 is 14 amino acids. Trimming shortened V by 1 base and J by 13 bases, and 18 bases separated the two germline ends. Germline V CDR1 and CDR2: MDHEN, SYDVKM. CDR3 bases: TGTGCCAGCAGTTTATCTCTCTCGAGCGGCTTAGAGTATTTT. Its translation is CASSLSLSSGLEYF.

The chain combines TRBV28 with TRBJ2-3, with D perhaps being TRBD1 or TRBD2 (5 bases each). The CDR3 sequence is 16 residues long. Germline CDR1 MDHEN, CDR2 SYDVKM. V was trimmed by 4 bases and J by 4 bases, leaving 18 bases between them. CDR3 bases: TGTGCCAGCAGTTCCGCAGGGACCTCGGCGGCAGATACGCAGTATTTT. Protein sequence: CASSSAGTSAADTQYF.

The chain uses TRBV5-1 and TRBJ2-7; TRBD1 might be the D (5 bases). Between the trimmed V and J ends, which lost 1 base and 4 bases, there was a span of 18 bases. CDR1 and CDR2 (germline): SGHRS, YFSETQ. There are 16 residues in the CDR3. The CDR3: CASSLLTDLTTYEQYF. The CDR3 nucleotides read TGCGCCAGCAGCTTGCTGACAGACCTTACTACTTACGAGCAGTACTTC.

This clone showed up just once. CDR3 DNA sequence: TGTGCCACCAGCCCCCGGGGCAGGGGCCTCGGGGAACTGTTTTTT. This gives the protein CATSPRGRGLGELFF. The gene calls are TRBV15 and TRBJ1-4; possibly TRBD1 for D (6 bases). V shed 5 bases and J shed 12 bases, with 22 bases lying between them. Germline V CDR1 and CDR2: LNHNV, YYDKDF (reference sequence). The CDR3 extends over 15 amino acids.

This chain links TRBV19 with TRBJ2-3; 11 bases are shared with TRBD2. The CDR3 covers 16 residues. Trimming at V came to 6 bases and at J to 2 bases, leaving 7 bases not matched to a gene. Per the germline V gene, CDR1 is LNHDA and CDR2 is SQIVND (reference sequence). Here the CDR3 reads CASSLLAGALTDTQYF. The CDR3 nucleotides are TGTGCCAGTAGCCTACTAGCGGGAGCGCTCACAGATACGCAGTATTTT.

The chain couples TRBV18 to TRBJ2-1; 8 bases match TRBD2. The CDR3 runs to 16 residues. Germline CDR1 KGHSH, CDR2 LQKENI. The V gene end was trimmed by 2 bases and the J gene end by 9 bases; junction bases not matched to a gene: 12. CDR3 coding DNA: TGTGCCAGCTCACCAAATTCACTAGCGGAGATGGGTGAGCAGTTCTTC. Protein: CASSPNSLAEMGEQFF.

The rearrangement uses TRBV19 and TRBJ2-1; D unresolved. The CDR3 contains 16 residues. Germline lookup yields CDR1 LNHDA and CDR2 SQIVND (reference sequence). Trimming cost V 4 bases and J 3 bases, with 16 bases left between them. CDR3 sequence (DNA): TGTGCCAGTAGTAGCCCAACAGTGAACTACTACAATGAGCAGTTCTTC. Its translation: CASSSPTVNYYNEQFF.

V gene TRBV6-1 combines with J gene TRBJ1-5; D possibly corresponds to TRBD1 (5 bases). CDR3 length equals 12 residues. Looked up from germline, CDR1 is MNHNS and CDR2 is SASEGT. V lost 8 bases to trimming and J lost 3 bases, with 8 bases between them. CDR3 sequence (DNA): TGTGCCAGCCGACAGCTCAATCAGCCCCAGCATTTT. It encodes CASRQLNQPQHF.

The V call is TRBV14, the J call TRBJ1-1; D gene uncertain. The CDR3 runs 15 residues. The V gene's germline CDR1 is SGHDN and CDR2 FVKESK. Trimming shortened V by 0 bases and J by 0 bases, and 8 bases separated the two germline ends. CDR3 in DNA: TGTGCCAGCAGCCAAGATGGCCGTATGAACACTGAAGCTTTCTTT. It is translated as CASSQDGRMNTEAFF.

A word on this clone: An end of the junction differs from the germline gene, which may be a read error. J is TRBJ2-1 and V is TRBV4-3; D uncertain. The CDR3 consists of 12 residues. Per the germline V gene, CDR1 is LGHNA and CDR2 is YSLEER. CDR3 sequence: CASSQDYDEQFF. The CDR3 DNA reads TGCGCCAGCAGCCAAGACTACGATGAGCAGTTCTTC.